The rows below give T cell receptor beta chains drawn from one sample of a study of early T cells in non-severe SARS-CoV-2 infection. TCRdb fed the 5' RACE reads into MiXCR, producing one record per CDR3 protein. This table has tens of thousands of distinct CDR3 sequences, roughly 12% appearing once. The specimen sequenced was whole blood. The receptor source for this set is an adult who was a healthcare worker with PCR-confirmed SARS-CoV-2 infection or an uninfected control (not recorded which). Both conserved end residues are part of each CDR3. The D gene is left open where the match is weak. Expanded clones get a size class; other rows say once, few or many, or leave the size out.

d_call j_call v_call clone_size cdr3_aa cdr3_nt
NA TRBJ1-5 TRBV21-1 NA CASSLWTDDNQPQHF TGTGCCAGCAGCTTATGGACGGACGACAATCAGCCCCAGCATTTT
NA TRBJ2-5 TRBV5-4 many CASSFSQETQYF TGTGCCAGCAGCTTTTCGCAGGAGACCCAGTACTTC
NA TRBJ2-7 TRBV6-6 many CASSYPQGEGEQYF TGTGCCAGCAGTTACCCACAGGGTGAAGGCGAGCAGTACTTC
NA TRBJ2-7 TRBV6-6 many CASSPGRRGEQYF TGTGCCAGCAGCCCTGGGCGGCGTGGGGAGCAGTACTTC
NA TRBJ2-1 TRBV7-6 few CASSPAGRRSPEQFF TGTGCCAGCAGCCCGGCCGGGAGACGGTCCCCTGAGCAGTTCTTC
NA TRBJ1-2 TRBV7-9 NA CASSLLDYGYTF TGTGCCAGCAGCCTATTGGATTATGGCTACACCTTC
NA TRBJ2-7 TRBV28 few CASASPQGTTYEQYF TGTGCCAGCGCCTCTCCCCAGGGGACGACCTACGAGCAGTACTTC
TRBD1 TRBJ2-1 TRBV10-3 few CAISESVDRDRGPDEQFF TGTGCCATCAGTGAGTCGGTGGATCGGGACAGGGGGCCCGATGAGCAGTTCTTC
TRBD1 TRBJ1-2 TRBV6-5 many CASSPDRAGYGYTF TGTGCCAGCAGTCCCGACAGGGCCGGCTATGGCTACACCTTC
NA TRBJ1-2 TRBV27 many CASRGAGDYGYTF TGTGCCAGCAGGGGCGCGGGGGACTATGGCTACACCTTC
NA TRBJ1-1 TRBV3-1 few CASSQGFVRGAFF TGTGCCAGCAGCCAAGGGTTCGTAAGGGGAGCTTTCTTT
NA TRBJ2-5 TRBV6-6 few CASSYSRSYQETQYF TGTGCCAGCAGTTACTCGAGGAGTTACCAAGAGACCCAGTACTTC
TRBD1 TRBJ1-3 TRBV12-5 NA CASAELTGYILSGNTIYF TGTGCTAGTGCCGAGCTGACAGGGTACATCCTCTCTGGAAACACCATATATTTT
NA TRBJ1-1 TRBV29-1 NA CSVEDSGLGTEAFF TGCAGCGTTGAAGATTCGGGGTTAGGGACTGAAGCTTTCTTT